The rows below give T cell receptor beta chains drawn from one sample of a study of neoadjuvant nivolumab and ipilimumab in lung cancer. This table comes from immunoSEQ multiplex PCR, and its TCRdb copy is limited to in-frame clones, with some not included. The table includes 25,000 to 35,000 clones, 92% detected once. Sequencing used peripheral blood, obtained after neoadjuvant nivolumab, alone or with ipilimumab, at or shortly before surgery. The origin of the receptors is an adult with non-small cell lung cancer. CDR3s include the opening cysteine and the closing phenylalanine or tryptophan.

>TRBV9
CASSVGAGQGFNTEAFF
>TRBV27
CASSAGYEQYF
>TRBV5-1
CASSLAEGLAKNIQYF
>TRBV6-1
CASSASTNTGELFF
>TRBV5-1
CASSLARLGDNEQFF
>TRBV5-5
CASSLDGSSSYNEQFF
>TRBV11-2
CASSLGTLGEETQYF
>TRBV10-3
CAISEGTGCAF
>TRBV5-1
CASNIAGGLYNEQFF
>TRBV2
CASSGGQGPSISTDTQYF
>TRBV11-2
CASSPLRLAGFGNEQFF
>TRBV11-1
CASSRSDTSYEQYF
>TRBV7-3
CASSQMSGPPGNEQFF
>TRBV6-1
CASSDTGVHEQYF
>TRBV5-1
CASSLADNTEAFF
>TRBV11-2
CASSLDRVSSYEQYF
>TRBV6-5
CASRRDRGYEQYF
>TRBV5-5
CASSSRTGTANTEAFF
>TRBV29-1
CSVVPALNTIYF
>TRBV7-8
CASSSGQPKTQYF